This entry lists 30 T cell receptor beta chains sequenced from one sample in a study of PD-L1 blockade in urothelial cancer. TCRdb keeps only in-frame clones here, not all; method: immunoSEQ multiplex PCR. The sample has about 87,000 clones; roughly 89% are singletons. Time point indicated: pretreatment peripheral blood. This specimen consisted of PBMCs, obtained around atezolizumab (anti-PD-L1) treatment. The receptors originated from a man in his sixties with urothelial cancer.

V gene TRBV2 combines with J gene TRBJ2-5, with 15 bases that match TRBD2. Germline CDR1 is SNHLY and CDR2 is FYNNEI. This CDR3 has 16 residues. After removal of 1 base from V and 4 bases from J, the junction contained 1 base not matched to a gene. The CDR3 is CASSEVGLAGGETQYF. CDR3 DNA: TGTGCCAGCAGTGAAGTGGGACTAGCGGGAGGAGAGACCCAGTACTTC.

This chain connects TRBV10-3 to TRBJ2-2; 8 nucleotides match TRBD1. There are 15 residues in the CDR3. Germline lookup yields CDR1 ENHRY and CDR2 SYGVKD. V gave up 9 bases and J gave up 0 bases; unmatched junction bases: 6. This chain's CDR3 is CAMGPGQANTGELFF. CDR3 nucleotides: TGTGCCATGGGACCGGGACAGGCGAACACCGGGGAGCTGTTTTTT.

The chain couples TRBV12-5 to TRBJ2-3, with 10 bases aligning to TRBD2. After removal of 3 bases from V and 3 bases from J, the junction contained 6 bases not matched to a gene. Per germline, CDR1 LGHNT and CDR2 FRNRAP. The CDR3 is 16 amino acids. Here the CDR3 DNA reads TGTGCTAGTGGTTTATTAGCGGGAGGTTTGACAGATACGCAGTATTTT. Protein sequence: CASGLLAGGLTDTQYF.

This chain connects TRBV29-1 to TRBJ2-7; 10 nucleotides align to TRBD1. This CDR3 region has 14 residues. The V gene end was trimmed by 4 bases and the J gene end by 4 bases; junction bases not matched to a gene: 7. CDR1 and CDR2 (germline): SQVTM, ANQGSEA. CDR3 region: CSVVRRDRGYEQYF. CDR3 bases: TGCAGCGTTGTCCGCCGGGACAGGGGTTACGAGCAGTACTTC.

This chain joins TRBV7-2 and TRBJ2-1; the D is unclear. The CDR3 length is 14 residues. Germline-derived CDR1 and CDR2 are SGHTA and FQGNSA. Deletions cut 5 bases from V and 4 bases from J, with 12 bases between. The chain's CDR3 is CASSRGSRYNEQFF. CDR3 coding DNA: TGTGCCAGCAGCCGTGGATCGCGGTACAATGAGCAGTTCTTC.

The V and J genes are TRBV5-1 and TRBJ2-2; 8 nucleotides agree with TRBD2. Per the germline V gene, CDR1 is SGHRS and CDR2 is YFSETQ. The CDR3 totals 15 residues. With V trimmed by 0 bases and J by 4 bases, 2 bases remained unmatched. CDR3 residues: CASSLGGGPTGELFF. The CDR3 region has the DNA TGCGCCAGCAGCTTGGGCGGGGGGCCCACCGGGGAGCTGTTTTTT.

The rearrangement uses TRBV5-1 and TRBJ2-3; 7 bases agree with TRBD2. The V segment lost 0 bases and the J segment 0 bases; nucleotides outside the gene matches: 4. The CDR3 contains 16 residues. Germline CDR1 is SGHRS and CDR2 is YFSETQ. CDR3 coding DNA: TGCGCCAGCAGCTTGGCTACTAGCGCGAGCACAGATACGCAGTATTTT. Its translation: CASSLATSASTDTQYF. Looking up the rest from reference TRBV5-1 and TRBJ2-3 gives the full variable domain: KAGVTQTPRYLIKTRGQQVTLSCSPISGHRSVSWYQQTPGQGLQFLFEYFSETQRNKGNFPGRFSGRQFSNSRSEMNVSTLELGDSALYLCASSLATSASTDTQYFGPGTRLTVL.

The chain carries TRBV19 and TRBJ2-1; possibly TRBD2 for D (6 bases). The CDR3 is 15 amino acids. Germline CDR1 LNHDA, CDR2 SQIVND (reference sequence). V was pared by 4 bases and J by 5 bases, with 15 bases between. CDR3 in DNA: TGTGCCAGTAGTAGCGGGATGATGTTTAACAATGAGCAGTTCTTC. Translating it yields CASSSGMMFNNEQFF.

J is TRBJ2-5 and V is TRBV6-6, with D tentatively TRBD1 (6 bases). Trimming took 2 bases from V and 1 from J, leaving 11 bases between them. The CDR3 consists of 15 residues. Germline lookup yields CDR1 MNHNY and CDR2 SVGAGI (reference sequence). The CDR3 loop is CASSYAARGQETQYF. CDR3 DNA sequence: TGTGCCAGCAGTTACGCTGCCAGGGGCCAAGAGACCCAGTACTTC.

The genes are TRBV5-1 and TRBJ2-7, with 8 bases fitting TRBD1. CDR1 is SGHRS and CDR2 is YFSETQ in the germline V gene. The CDR3 has 15 amino acids. Trimming cost V 4 bases and J 4 bases; bases outside gene matches: 10. The CDR3 spells CASSRSPDRGYEQYF. CDR3 coding DNA: TGCGCCAGCAGCCGGAGCCCCGACAGGGGATACGAGCAGTACTTC.

The rearrangement joins TRBV28 to TRBJ2-7, with D tentatively TRBD1 (6 bases). Germline V gives CDR1 MDHEN, CDR2 SYDVKM. Trimming took 2 bases from V and 2 from J, leaving 10 bases between them. The CDR3 is 14 amino acids. The CDR3 spells CASSLNRDPYEQYF. For the CDR3, the DNA is TGTGCCAGCAGTTTAAACAGGGATCCCTACGAGCAGTACTTC.

This sequence joins TRBV15 and TRBJ2-5, with a possible D match to TRBD2 (6 bases). From germline, CDR1 is LNHNV and CDR2 YYDKDF (reference sequence). The CDR3 is made up of 15 amino acids. V was clipped by 0 bases and J by 4 bases, with 12 bases between them. CDR3 residues: CATSRDTGVRETQYF. Written as DNA, the CDR3 is TGTGCCACCAGCAGAGATACGGGGGTCCGAGAGACCCAGTACTTC.

The sample holds one count of this clone. This chain connects TRBV9 to TRBJ2-5; 7 nucleotides match TRBD1. The CDR3 is 15 amino acids. J lost 0 bases, V lost 1 base, and 3 bases had no gene match. The germline CDR1 and CDR2 sequences are SGDLS and YYNGEE. CDR3 sequence reads: CASSVQGQNQETQYF. CDR3 nucleotide sequence: TGTGCCAGCAGCGTACAGGGACAGAACCAAGAGACCCAGTACTTC.

The chain is built from TRBV6-1 and TRBJ2-3; D is unresolved. V was cut by 4 bases and J by 0 bases, with 14 bases left in between. Germline CDR1 and CDR2: MNHNS and SASEGT. The length of the CDR3 is 16 residues. The CDR3 protein is CASSGLRGASTDTQYF. The CDR3, as DNA: TGTGCCAGCAGTGGGCTCCGCGGCGCAAGCACAGATACGCAGTATTTT.

This rearrangement joins TRBV5-6 to TRBJ2-7; D is ambiguous. This CDR3 comprises 15 residues. Per germline, CDR1 SGHDT and CDR2 YYEEEE. The V end was cut by 1 base, the J end by 0 bases, with 11 bases between. This chain's CDR3 is CASSLPATGSYEQYF. The CDR3 DNA follows: TGTGCCAGCAGCTTGCCGGCGACTGGCTCCTACGAGCAGTACTTC.

The rearrangement joins TRBV11-3 to TRBJ2-1, with TRBD2 identical over 12 bases. Germline lookup yields CDR1 SGHNT and CDR2 YENEEA. This CDR3 region has 16 residues. With 8 bases clipped from V and 7 bases from J, the junction kept 12 bases outside the gene matches. In nucleotides, the CDR3 is TGTGCCAGCTCCCTCGGGGCTAGCGGGAGGGTAAATGAGCAGTTCTTC. Translating it yields CASSLGASGRVNEQFF.

This clone was detected once. V is TRBV7-9 and J is TRBJ1-4; D uncertain. Germline V gene lookup returns CDR1 SEHNR and CDR2 FQNEAQ (reference sequence). The V gene lost 2 bases and the J gene lost 0 bases, with 7 bases spanning the gap. The CDR3 runs 15 residues. CDR3 sequence reads: CASSLLQTTNEKLFF. In DNA form, the CDR3 reads TGTGCCAGCAGCTTATTGCAGACAACTAATGAAAAACTGTTTTTT.

The rearrangement joins TRBV27 to TRBJ2-3, with 9 bases aligning to TRBD1. This CDR3 region has 15 residues. In germline, CDR1 is MNHEY, CDR2 SMNVEV (reference sequence). Trimming took 4 bases from V and 1 from J; bases not matched to a gene: 3. The CDR3 coding sequence is TGTGCCAGCAGTTGGCGGACAGGGGGCACAGATACGCAGTATTTT. Amino acids: CASSWRTGGTDTQYF.

The V call is TRBV28, the J call TRBJ2-1; TRBD2 matches at 9 bases. In germline, CDR1 is MDHEN, CDR2 SYDVKM. CDR3 size: 14 residues. The junction had 5 bases not matched to a gene; V was cut back by 2 bases and J by 9 bases. CDR3 in DNA: TGTGCCAGCAGTTTACCTGAGACTAGCGGTGAGCAGTTCTTC. Its protein is CASSLPETSGEQFF.

The chain recombines TRBV7-3 with TRBJ1-5; D may be TRBD1 (5 bases). Trimming shortened V by 1 base and J by 0 bases, and 10 bases separated the two germline ends. Per germline, CDR1 SGHTA and CDR2 FQGTGA. The CDR3 extends over 16 amino acids. CDR3 residues: CASSLRERGSNQPQHF. Written as DNA, the CDR3 is TGTGCCAGCAGCTTAAGGGAAAGGGGTAGCAATCAGCCCCAGCATTTT.

J is TRBJ1-3 and V is TRBV9; D may be TRBD1 (6 bases). The V gene lost 3 bases and the J gene lost 4 bases, with 14 bases spanning the gap. The CDR3 contains 15 residues. Germline CDR1 is SGDLS and CDR2 is YYNGEE. The CDR3 region has the DNA TGTGCCAGCAGCGGAATTACAGGGAGAGGAAACACCATATATTTT. Amino acids: CASSGITGRGNTIYF.

This clone turned up a few times. The chain employs TRBV14 and TRBJ1-5; no definite D call. Looked up from germline, CDR1 is SGHDN and CDR2 is FVKESK. This CDR3 is 13 amino acids long. Trimming removed 0 bases at V and 4 bases at J, with 4 bases between. The DNA for the CDR3 is TGTGCCAGCAGCCAAGACACTAATCAGCCCCAGCATTTT. Translating gives CASSQDTNQPQHF. The full variable domain, completed using reference TRBV14 and TRBJ1-5, is EAGVTQFPSHSVIEKGQTVTLRCDPISGHDNLYWYRRVMGKEIKFLLHFVKESKQDESGMPNNRFLAERTGGTYSTLKVQPAELEDSGVYFCASSQDTNQPQHFGDGTRLSIL.

The chain uses TRBV6-1 and TRBJ2-5, with D possibly matching TRBD2 (6 bases). Deletions cut 6 bases from V and 2 bases from J, with 16 bases between. The germline V gene has CDR1 MNHNS and CDR2 SASEGT. The CDR3 totals 15 residues. CDR3 coding DNA: TGTGCCAGCAGGAGCTTTAGGGGAGGACAAGAGACCCAGTACTTC. Residues: CASRSFRGGQETQYF.

The CDR3 protein is CASSQALGSSVYEQYF. The CDR3, as DNA: TGCGCCAGCAGCCAAGCCCTAGGGAGTTCGGTCTACGAGCAGTACTTC. This chain connects TRBV4-1 to TRBJ2-7, with a possible D match to TRBD2 (5 bases). The CDR3 is 16 residues long. Germline V gene lookup returns CDR1 MGHRA and CDR2 YSYEKL. V dropped 1 base and J dropped 3 bases, with 16 bases sitting between them.

This clone was detected a few times. The chain links TRBV19 to TRBJ1-5; tentative D call: TRBD1 (5 bases). This CDR3 is built from 13 residues. With 3 bases removed from V and 4 bases from J, the gap between germline ends came to 7 bases. CDR1 LNHDA and CDR2 SQIVND come from the germline V gene (reference sequence). The CDR3 DNA reads as TGTGCCAGTAGTATGCAGGGTAATCAGCCCCAGCATTTT. Residues: CASSMQGNQPQHF.

This clone appeared a single time. The CDR3 coding sequence is TGTGCCAGCAGTTACCAAGCCGGAGTCCGGGGGAAGGCTTTCTTT. Translated: CASSYQAGVRGKAFF. V gene TRBV6-5 combines with J gene TRBJ1-1; tentatively, D is TRBD1 (5 bases). Between the trimmed V and J ends, which lost 2 bases and 11 bases, there was a span of 21 bases. Germline loops: CDR1 MNHEY, CDR2 SVGAGI. CDR3 length equals 15 residues.

The chain links TRBV4-3 to TRBJ1-4, with 9 bases fitting TRBD1. CDR1 is LGHNA, CDR2 YSLEER, per germline. V lost 0 bases and J lost 8; bases outside the gene matches: 7. The CDR3 runs to 16 residues. CDR3 in DNA: TGCGCCAGCAGCCAAGATGGAGGGACAGGGAACGAAAAACTGTTTTTT. Its translation: CASSQDGGTGNEKLFF.

This rearrangement joins TRBV4-1 to TRBJ2-3; D is possibly TRBD1 (6 bases). Germline V gene data show CDR1 as MGHRA and CDR2 as YSYEKL. This CDR3 has 14 amino acids. The V gene lost 0 bases and the J gene lost 5 bases, with 9 bases spanning the gap. CDR3 DNA: TGCGCCAGCAGCCAAGAGGGGGCTGGAGATACGCAGTATTTT. Translated: CASSQEGAGDTQYF.

This sequence joins TRBV19 and TRBJ1-1; D gene uncertain. Trimming left V 3 bases short and J 7 bases short, with 6 bases between. The germline V gene has CDR1 LNHDA and CDR2 SQIVND (reference sequence). This CDR3 is 11 amino acids long. This CDR3 is CASSIRGEAFF. DNA for the CDR3: TGTGCCAGTAGTATTCGGGGTGAAGCTTTCTTT.

This chain uses TRBV11-2 with TRBJ2-5; D ambiguous. V was trimmed by 8 bases and J by 1 base, leaving 14 bases between them. Germline values: CDR1 SGHAT, CDR2 FQNNGV. CDR3 length equals 14 residues. The CDR3 loop is CASVFAAAQETQYF. For the CDR3, the DNA is TGTGCCAGCGTATTCGCGGCCGCCCAAGAGACCCAGTACTTC.